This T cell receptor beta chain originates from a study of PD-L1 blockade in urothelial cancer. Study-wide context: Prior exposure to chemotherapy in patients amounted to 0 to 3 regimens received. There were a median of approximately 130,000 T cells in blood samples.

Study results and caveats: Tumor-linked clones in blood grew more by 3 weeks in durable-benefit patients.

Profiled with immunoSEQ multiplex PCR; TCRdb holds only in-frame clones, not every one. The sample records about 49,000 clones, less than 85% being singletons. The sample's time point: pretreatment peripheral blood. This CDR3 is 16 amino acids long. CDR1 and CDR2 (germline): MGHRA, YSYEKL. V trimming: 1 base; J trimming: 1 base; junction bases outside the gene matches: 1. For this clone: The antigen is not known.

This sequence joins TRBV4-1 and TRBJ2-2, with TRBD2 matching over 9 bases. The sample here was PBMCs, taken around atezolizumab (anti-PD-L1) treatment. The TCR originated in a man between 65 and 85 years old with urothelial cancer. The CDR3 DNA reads TGCGCCAGCAGCCAAGCACTAGCGGGGAACACCGGGGAGCTGTTTTTT. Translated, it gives CASSQALAGNTGELFF.